This entry describes one TCR beta chain. The antigen is unknown. This record belongs to a study of a mutant IDH1 vaccine in newly diagnosed glioma. TCRdb's table, derived via immunoSEQ multiplex PCR, lists solely in-frame clones and lacks some. The table shows fewer than 35,000 clones, with over 75% occurring only once. Time point specified: week 23, last vaccination. Every vaccine dose comprised 300 ug of mutant IDH1 20-mer peptide plus topical imiquimod. V was pared by 6 bases and J by 3 bases, with 7 bases of the junction left unmatched. CDR1 and CDR2 (germline): SGHTA, FQGNSA. The CDR3 covers 15 residues.

The specimen comprised PBMCs, sampled from a glioma patient whose treatment included an IDH1 peptide vaccine. The receptor comes from a man aged 35-49 years with glioma. The chain is built from TRBV7-2 and TRBJ1-3; TRBD1 aligns across 8 bases. CDR3 DNA sequence: TGTGCCAGCAGGGCTAACAGGGGGGGTGGAAACACCATATATTTT. It is translated as CASRANRGGGNTIYF.